This T cell receptor (beta chain) was sequenced for a study of T-cell reconstitution after alpha-beta-depleted transplantation in children (TCRdb year 2016). Looking at the study overall: The study quantitatively tracked T-cell immune reconstitution after TCRalphabeta/CD19-depleted allogeneic hematopoietic cell transplantation in children using TCR repertoire profiling.

The library was built by means of PCR. TCRdb names Illumina HiSeq 2500 as the instrument used. TCR libraries were prepared with molecular barcoding, using unique molecular identifiers to normalize TCRbeta repertoire quantification. TCRdb took the public reads, trimmed them with fastp at Q25, ran MiXCR for clone calling and kept in-frame beta chains. Each entry merges the rows of one CDR3 protein and shows their most common DNA and genes. For this sample the table gives around 530,000 distinct CDR3 sequences, of which around a third were detected only once. Jointly, the top ten make up approximately 2.3% of the sample. A few counts support this clonotype. Its antigen specificity is not known. Base qualities are not provided; no much larger clone lies one nucleotide away. Trimming removed 6 bases from V and 4 bases from J; the gene matches leave 12 bases unexplained. CDR1 and CDR2 are drawn from the germline V gene: ENHRY, SYGVKD. Including cysteine and phenylalanine, the CDR3 has 18 amino acids. Only the CDR3 region is kept as DNA, spanning 54 bases read in frame from base 1.

The TCR comes from a human donor who donated a stem cell graft to a child with aplastic anemia. The material was PBMCs from the stem cell graft donor, obtained from the stem cell graft. The chain is assembled from TRBV10-3 and TRBJ2-1; 13 bases in the junction line up with TRBD2. The CDR3 in this case is CAIRTSGLAGYWYNEQFF. The base sequence is TGTGCCATCAGAACTTCGGGACTAGCGGGGTATTGGTACAATGAGCAGTTCTTC.